These T cell receptor beta chains were read from a single sample in a study of identical twins. TCRdb re-called the 5' RACE reads with MiXCR, one entry per CDR3 protein. Of around 480,000 distinct CDR3 sequences in the sample, 11% to 15% were seen once. The same data also went into a second study, on yellow fever vaccine responses in identical twins.

Source material: CD4+ T cells sorted from blood. The source of these receptors is a woman aged 18 to 35 in good health. Each CDR3 is given with its conserved first and last residue. The order of the fields is V gene, J gene, D gene, clone size, CDR3 protein, CDR3 DNA. D genes are given only for firm matches. Not all rows give a size; the values are once, few, many and, for expanded clones, a class.

V: TRBV3-1
J: TRBJ2-1
D: -
size: -
CDR3: CASSQVSLTRNEQFF
DNA: TGTGCCAGCAGCCAAGTTTCACTGACACGCAATGAGCAGTTCTTC

V: TRBV4-1
J: TRBJ2-2
D: -
size: -
CDR3: CASGQLAGSGELFF
DNA: TGCGCCAGCGGACAGCTCGCAGGGTCCGGGGAGCTGTTTTTT

V: TRBV6-1
J: TRBJ2-2
D: -
size: few
CDR3: CAIGYLGGVIPGELFF
DNA: TGTGCCATCGGGTACCTAGGGGGGGTAATCCCCGGGGAGCTGTTTTTT

V: TRBV29-1
J: TRBJ2-5
D: -
size: many
CDR3: CSVIAGLGEETQYF
DNA: TGCAGCGTAATCGCAGGTTTGGGGGAAGAGACCCAGTACTTC

V: TRBV20-1
J: TRBJ2-1
D: -
size: -
CDR3: CSAREYTGYNEQFF
DNA: TGCAGTGCTAGAGAGTACACAGGATACAATGAGCAGTTCTTC

V: TRBV27
J: TRBJ2-3
D: TRBD2
size: many
CDR3: CASSLGLAGGSDTQYF
DNA: TGTGCCAGCAGTTTGGGGTTAGCGGGAGGATCTGATACGCAGTATTTT

V: TRBV7-3
J: TRBJ1-1
D: TRBD1
size: many
CDR3: CASSLQGLNTEAFF
DNA: TGTGCCAGCAGTTTACAGGGGTTGAACACTGAAGCTTTCTTT

V: TRBV11-3
J: TRBJ1-5
D: TRBD1
size: few
CDR3: CASSFGARGLEGNQPQHF
DNA: TGTGCCAGCAGCTTCGGGGCCAGGGGGTTGGAGGGCAATCAGCCCCAGCATTTT

V: TRBV7-2
J: TRBJ2-3
D: -
size: -
CDR3: CASSRKGLPQYF
DNA: TGTGCCAGCAGCCGAAAAGGGTTGCCGCAGTATTTT

V: TRBV10-3
J: TRBJ2-1
D: TRBD2
size: few
CDR3: CAISGLAGGPSNEQFF
DNA: TGTGCCATCAGTGGACTAGCGGGAGGGCCCTCCAATGAGCAGTTCTTC

V: TRBV12-3/TRBV12-4
J: TRBJ2-3
D: TRBD2
size: few
CDR3: CASRIAGGLTLSTDTQYF
DNA: TGTGCCAGCAGGATAGCGGGGGGGCTAACACTTAGCACAGATACGCAGTATTTT

V: TRBV4-3
J: TRBJ1-2
D: TRBD1
size: -
CDR3: CACSQGLQGSLYGYTF
DNA: TGCGCCTGCAGCCAAGGTCTACAGGGGTCCCTATATGGCTACACCTTC

V: TRBV25-1
J: TRBJ2-5
D: TRBD2
size: few
CDR3: CASRQTSGLGRETQYF
DNA: TGTGCCAGCAGACAGACTAGCGGGTTAGGGAGAGAGACCCAGTACTTC

V: TRBV6-6
J: TRBJ2-7
D: TRBD1
size: -
CDR3: CASSYSTGIEQYF
DNA: TGTGCCAGCAGTTATTCGACAGGGATCGAGCAGTACTTC

V: TRBV20-1
J: TRBJ2-1
D: TRBD2
size: few
CDR3: CSARSLAGDSYNEQFF
DNA: TGCAGTGCTAGGAGTCTAGCGGGAGACTCCTACAATGAGCAGTTCTTC

V: TRBV20-1
J: TRBJ2-3
D: TRBD1
size: -
CDR3: CSAREGQGRTDTQYF
DNA: TGCAGTGCTAGAGAAGGACAGGGGAGAACAGATACGCAGTATTTT

V: TRBV6-2/TRBV6-3
J: TRBJ2-4
D: TRBD2
size: -
CDR3: CASSLLAVKNIQYF
DNA: TGTGCCAGCAGTTTACTAGCGGTGAAAAACATTCAGTACTTC

V: TRBV4-1
J: TRBJ2-5
D: TRBD1
size: -
CDR3: CASSRTTGGGVKTQYF
DNA: TGCGCCAGCAGCCGCACAACAGGGGGTGGAGTGAAGACCCAGTACTTC

V: TRBV5-8
J: TRBJ1-2
D: -
size: -
CDR3: CASSLTMANYGYTF
DNA: TGTGCCAGCAGCTTGACGATGGCTAACTATGGCTACACCTTC

V: TRBV6-5
J: TRBJ1-1
D: -
size: few
CDR3: CASSYSTENTEAFF
DNA: TGTGCCAGCAGTTACTCGACAGAGAACACTGAAGCTTTCTTT

V: TRBV29-1
J: TRBJ2-7
D: TRBD1
size: -
CDR3: CSVTGQGGVYEQYF
DNA: TGCAGCGTCACCGGACAGGGAGGAGTCTACGAGCAGTACTTC

V: TRBV18
J: TRBJ1-2
D: -
size: -
CDR3: CASSLQNNYGYTF
DNA: TGTGCCAGCTCACTTCAGAATAACTATGGCTACACCTTC

V: TRBV15
J: TRBJ1-1
D: -
size: many
CDR3: CATRGLGRGNTEAFF
DNA: TGTGCCACCAGAGGATTGGGCAGGGGGAACACTGAAGCTTTCTTT

V: TRBV12-3/TRBV12-4
J: TRBJ2-2
D: -
size: -
CDR3: CASSLGSDTGELFF
DNA: TGTGCCAGCAGTTTAGGTTCCGACACCGGGGAGCTGTTTTTT